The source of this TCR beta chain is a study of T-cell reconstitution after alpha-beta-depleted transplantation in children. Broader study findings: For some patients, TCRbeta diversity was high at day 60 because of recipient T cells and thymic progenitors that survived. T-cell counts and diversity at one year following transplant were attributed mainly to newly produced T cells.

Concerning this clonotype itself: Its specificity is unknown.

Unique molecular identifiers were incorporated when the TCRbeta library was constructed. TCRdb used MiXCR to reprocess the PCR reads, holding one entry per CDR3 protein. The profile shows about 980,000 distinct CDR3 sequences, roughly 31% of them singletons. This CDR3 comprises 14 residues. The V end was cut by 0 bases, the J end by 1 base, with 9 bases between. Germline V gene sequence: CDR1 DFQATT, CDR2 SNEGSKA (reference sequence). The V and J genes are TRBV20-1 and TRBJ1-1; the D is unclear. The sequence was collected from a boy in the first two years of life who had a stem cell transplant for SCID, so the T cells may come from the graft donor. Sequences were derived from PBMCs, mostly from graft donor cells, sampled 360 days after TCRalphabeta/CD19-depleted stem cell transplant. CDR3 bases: TGCAGTGCTAGAGAAGGCGGGAAGAACACTGAAGCTTTCTTT. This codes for CSAREGGKNTEAFF.